These 20 T cell receptor beta chains were all obtained from the same sample, sequenced in a study of T cells after posttransplantation cyclophosphamide. Busulfan-fludarabine conditioning, marrow transplant, and cyclophosphamide on days +3 and +4 were administered. Generated by immunoSEQ multiplex PCR, the TCRdb table keeps only in-frame clones and is missing some. This sample has about 36,000 clones, with around four fifths found just once. Here the sequenced sample was CD4+ T cells sorted from blood, taken approximately 1,900 days after a stem cell transplant with posttransplant cyclophosphamide. These receptors came from a female patient in her 40s who received an allogeneic stem cell transplant from a related donor, was CMV-positive, and had no GVHD. Part of the T cell pool may stem from the graft donor.

This clone has just one count. This chain links TRBV5-1 with TRBJ2-2; 7 bases align to TRBD2. Germline CDR1 is SGHRS and CDR2 is YFSETQ. The CDR3 length is 15 residues. Trimming cost V 0 bases and J 2 bases; bases outside gene matches: 1. The DNA of the CDR3 is TGCGCCAGCAGCTTGGAGACTAGCAACACCGGGGAGCTGTTTTTT. It encodes CASSLETSNTGELFF.

The chain links TRBV5-1 to TRBJ2-7; 8 positions match TRBD1. The CDR3 covers 13 residues. Trimming cost V 2 bases and J 5 bases; bases outside gene matches: 3. Germline CDR1 reads SGHRS; CDR2 reads YFSETQ. The CDR3 reads CASSFQGANEQYF. The CDR3 DNA sequence: TGCGCCAGCAGCTTCCAGGGGGCAAACGAGCAGTACTTC. The whole variable domain, remainder taken from reference TRBV5-1 and TRBJ2-7, is KAGVTQTPRYLIKTRGQQVTLSCSPISGHRSVSWYQQTPGQGLQFLFEYFSETQRNKGNFPGRFSGRQFSNSRSEMNVSTLELGDSALYLCASSFQGANEQYFGPGTRLTVT.

The chain links TRBV6-1 to TRBJ1-1; D unresolved. Germline CDR1 MNHNS, CDR2 SASEGT. This CDR3 contains 11 residues. V gave up 7 bases and J gave up 7 bases, with 10 bases separating them. The DNA of the CDR3 is TGTGCCAGCACCGGGGTAGGTGAAGCTTTCTTT. Translation: CASTGVGEAFF.

This chain connects TRBV6-5 to TRBJ1-6; possible D gene TRBD1, 6 bases. The CDR3 is 13 residues long. Germline V CDR1 and CDR2: MNHEY, SVGAGI. Trimming took 6 bases from V and 10 from J, leaving 13 bases between them. CDR3 loop: CASSDRPGSPLHF. The CDR3 region has the DNA TGTGCCAGCAGCGACAGGCCGGGGTCACCCCTCCACTTT.

The chain uses TRBV7-2 and TRBJ1-1, with D perhaps TRBD1 (5 bases). This CDR3 is built from 14 residues. Germline CDR1 SGHTA, CDR2 FQGNSA. Trimming left V 5 bases short and J 2 bases short, with 12 bases between. CDR3 region: CASSRQGGNTEAFF. DNA of the CDR3: TGTGCCAGCAGCCGGCAGGGCGGAAACACTGAAGCTTTCTTT.

The chain joins TRBV5-5 to TRBJ2-2; D not resolved. Deletions cut 0 bases from V and 2 bases from J, with 8 bases between. Germline CDR1 is SGHKS and CDR2 is YYEKEE (reference sequence). This CDR3 has 15 residues. The DNA of the CDR3 is TGTGCCAGCAGCTTGGAATGGCATAACACCGGGGAGCTGTTTTTT. Protein: CASSLEWHNTGELFF.

In DNA, the CDR3 is TGTGCCAGCACCAGAGACGGGGGTGGGGAGACCCAGTACTTC. Protein: CASTRDGGGETQYF. The chain employs TRBV2 and TRBJ2-5; tentatively, D is TRBD2 (6 bases). The CDR3 length is 14 residues. Germline V CDR1 and CDR2: SNHLY, FYNNEI. V lost 7 bases and J 5 bases, leaving 17 bases between the germline ends.

The J gene is TRBJ2-1, the V gene TRBV25-1; 9 bases agree with TRBD2. J lost 4 bases, V lost 5 bases, and 9 bases had no gene match. Germline V gives CDR1 MGHDK, CDR2 SYGVNS. The CDR3 extends over 16 amino acids. The CDR3 region has the DNA TGTGCCAGCAGTAAAACAGCGGGGGGACTGTACAATGAGCAGTTCTTC. Amino acids: CASSKTAGGLYNEQFF.

This chain connects TRBV6-6 to TRBJ2-5; 8 bases are shared with TRBD1. V lost 4 bases, J lost 6 bases, and 10 bases stayed unmatched. From germline, CDR1 is MNHNY and CDR2 SVGAGI (reference sequence). The CDR3 is 15 residues long. The CDR3 nucleotides read TGTGCCAGCAGTTCATGGACAGGGTCGGGAAAGACCCAGTACTTC. It codes for CASSSWTGSGKTQYF.

The chain is built from TRBV7-2 and TRBJ2-7; 8 bases match TRBD2. Germline V gene lookup returns CDR1 SGHTA and CDR2 FQGNSA. Losses at the gene ends were 0 bases for V and 8 bases for J; bases not matched to a gene: 9. The CDR3 has 15 amino acids. The DNA of the CDR3 is TGTGCCAGCAGCTTAGCATCGGAGTCTAGCGGGCAGCAGTACTTC. Its protein product is CASSLASESSGQQYF.

The rearrangement links TRBV2 to TRBJ1-1, with D tentatively TRBD1 (6 bases). The V end was cut by 5 bases, the J end by 5 bases, with 18 bases between. There are 15 residues in the CDR3. Germline V gene sequence: CDR1 SNHLY, CDR2 FYNNEI. Here the CDR3 reads CASSLNDRSPTEAFF. Written as DNA, the CDR3 is TGTGCCAGCAGTCTGAACGACAGGAGCCCAACTGAAGCTTTCTTT. The whole variable domain, remainder taken from reference TRBV2 and TRBJ1-1, is EPEVTQTPSHQVTQMGQEVILRCVPISNHLYFYWYRQILGQKVEFLVSFYNNEISEKSEIFDDQFSVERPDGSNFTLKIRSTKLEDSAMYFCASSLNDRSPTEAFFGQGTRLTVV.

The chain is built from TRBV5-5 and TRBJ2-3; 11 nucleotides align to TRBD2. Trimming cost V 3 bases and J 5 bases; bases outside gene matches: 8. Germline-derived CDR1 and CDR2 are SGHKS and YYEKEE (reference sequence). This CDR3 has 16 residues. CDR3 nucleotide sequence: TGTGCCAGCAGCTCCCTAGCGGGGGGAAGTCAAGATACGCAGTATTTT. Its translation: CASSSLAGGSQDTQYF.

The table lists this clone with a count of one. The V and J genes are TRBV5-1 and TRBJ2-6, with D possibly being TRBD2 (6 bases). V was pared by 4 bases and J by 1 base, with 15 bases between. Per germline, CDR1 SGHRS and CDR2 YFSETQ. The CDR3 is 17 residues long. The CDR3 here is CASSPSRGPSGANVLTF. CDR3 bases: TGCGCCAGCAGCCCTTCGCGGGGTCCATCTGGGGCCAACGTCCTGACTTTC.

The rearrangement joins TRBV23-1 to TRBJ2-3, with 8 bases fitting TRBD1. TRBV23-1 is an ORF, with its function uncertain. After removal of 5 bases from V and 0 bases from J, the junction contained 22 bases not matched to a gene. There are 21 residues in the CDR3. CDR3 in DNA: TGCGCCAGCAGTACAACCGGGACAGGCTGCTCTCGTACCCATAGCACAGATACGCAGTATTTT. Translation gives CASSTTGTGCSRTHSTDTQYF.

On this clone itself: Other nucleotide sequences from this sample produce the same CDR3. The rearrangement uses TRBV5-4 and TRBJ1-1, with 7 bases fitting TRBD1. The CDR3 loop spans 12 amino acids. V trimming: 6 bases; J trimming: 4 bases; junction bases outside the gene matches: 3. Germline loops: CDR1 SGHNT, CDR2 YYREEE (reference sequence). The CDR3 region is CASKGQSTEAFF. CDR3 DNA: TGTGCCAGCAAGGGACAGAGCACTGAAGCTTTCTTT.

This clone was counted a single time. This sequence joins TRBV4-1 and TRBJ2-3; unclear D gene. Germline V gene data show CDR1 as MGHRA and CDR2 as YSYEKL. V lost 2 bases and J 2 bases, leaving 8 bases between the germline ends. The CDR3 is 14 amino acids. CDR3 coding DNA: TGCGCCAGCAGCCAACAGTGGGCCACAGATACGCAGTATTTT. Protein sequence: CASSQQWATDTQYF.

This clone was found a few times. V usage is TRBV7-6 and J usage is TRBJ2-7; possibly TRBD2 for D (6 bases). Germline V gives CDR1 SGHVS, CDR2 FNYEAQ. The CDR3 extends over 13 amino acids. Trimming removed 5 bases at V and 1 base at J, with 9 bases between. CDR3 in amino acids: CASSPGTSYEQYF. In DNA, the CDR3 is TGTGCCAGCAGCCCCGGGACTTCCTACGAGCAGTACTTC.

The chain is built from TRBV28 and TRBJ1-4; TRBD1 might be the D (6 bases). This CDR3 is built from 14 residues. V dropped 10 bases and J dropped 8 bases, with 20 bases sitting between them. Germline values: CDR1 MDHEN, CDR2 SYDVKM. CDR3 region: CATARGGAGEKLFF. For the CDR3, the DNA is TGTGCCACAGCCCGCGGGGGCGCAGGGGAAAAACTGTTTTTT.

The chain combines TRBV11-2 with TRBJ2-5, with D perhaps matching TRBD1 (6 bases). Trimming shortened V by 6 bases and J by 2 bases, and 16 bases separated the two germline ends. This CDR3 is 15 amino acids long. In germline, CDR1 is SGHAT, CDR2 FQNNGV. Here the CDR3 DNA reads TGTGCCAGCAGGTCAGGACAGCCTCATCAAGAGACCCAGTACTTC. As protein: CASRSGQPHQETQYF.

The gene calls are TRBV14 and TRBJ2-5; 9 bases are shared with TRBD1. This CDR3 spans 14 amino acids. Germline V gives CDR1 SGHDN, CDR2 FVKESK. V trimming: 4 bases; J trimming: 5 bases; junction bases outside the gene matches: 5. This chain's CDR3 is CASSLRQGGETQYF. The CDR3 nucleotides are TGTGCCAGCAGCCTACGACAGGGGGGCGAGACCCAGTACTTC.